This TCR beta chain originates from a study of T-cell reconstitution after alpha-beta-depleted transplantation in children. Per germline, CDR1 SGDLS and CDR2 YYNGEE. This CDR3 has 18 amino acids. With V trimmed by 0 bases and J by 8 bases, 15 bases remained unmatched. This clonotype has a handful of counts. Unique molecular identifiers were used to barcode this TCRbeta library. One entry per CDR3 protein, called by TCRdb with MiXCR from the PCR reads. Seen here are over 550,000 distinct CDR3 sequences, over 9.5% observed once, and the top ten hold roughly 3.9%. The receptor was derived from a human donor who donated a stem cell graft to a child with acute myeloid leukemia. The chain carries TRBV9 and TRBJ1-2; TRBD1 matches at 11 bases. The source material was PBMCs from the stem cell graft donor, sampled from the stem cell graft. In nucleotides, the CDR3 is TGTGCCAGCAGCGTAGACCATCTCCGGGACAGGGGGTCGGGAGGCTACACCTTC. Translated, it gives CASSVDHLRDRGSGGYTF.